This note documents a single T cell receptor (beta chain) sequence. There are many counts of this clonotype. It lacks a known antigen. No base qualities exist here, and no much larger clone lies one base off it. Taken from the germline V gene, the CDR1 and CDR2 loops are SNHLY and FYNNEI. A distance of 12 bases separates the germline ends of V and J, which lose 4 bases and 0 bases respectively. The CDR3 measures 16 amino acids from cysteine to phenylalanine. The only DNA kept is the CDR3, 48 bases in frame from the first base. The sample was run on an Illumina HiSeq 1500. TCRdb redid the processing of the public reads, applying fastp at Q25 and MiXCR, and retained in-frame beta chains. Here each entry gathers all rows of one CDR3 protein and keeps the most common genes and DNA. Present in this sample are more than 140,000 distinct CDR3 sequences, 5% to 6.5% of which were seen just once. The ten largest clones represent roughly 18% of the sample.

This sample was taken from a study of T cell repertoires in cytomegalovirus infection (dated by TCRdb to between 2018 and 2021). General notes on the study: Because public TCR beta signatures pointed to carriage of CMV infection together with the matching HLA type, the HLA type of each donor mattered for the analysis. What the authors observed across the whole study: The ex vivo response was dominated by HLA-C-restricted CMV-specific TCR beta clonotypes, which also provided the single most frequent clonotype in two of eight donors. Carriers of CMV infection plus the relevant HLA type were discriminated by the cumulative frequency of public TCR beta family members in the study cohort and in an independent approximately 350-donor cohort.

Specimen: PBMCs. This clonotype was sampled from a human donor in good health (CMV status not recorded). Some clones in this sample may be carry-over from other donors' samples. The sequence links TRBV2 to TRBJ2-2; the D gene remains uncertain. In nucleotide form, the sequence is TGTGCCAGCAGTGTAGAAGGTACCACGAACACCGGGGAGCTGTTTTTT. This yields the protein CASSVEGTTNTGELFF.